The sequence of this TCR beta chain was determined in a study of blood T cell repertoires in COVID-19. In germline, CDR1 is SGHRS, CDR2 YFSETQ. The CDR3 totals 13 residues. V was cut by 2 bases and J by 3 bases, with 6 bases left in between. Produced via immunoSEQ multiplex PCR; TCRdb's table is partial and in-frame only. This sample has about 170,000 clones, with 85% to 90% found just once. The sequence was obtained from a woman of 80 years or more with COVID-19, enrolled during active disease. Sequenced input: peripheral blood. The rearrangement uses TRBV5-1 and TRBJ2-1; maybe TRBD1 (5 bases). The CDR3 loop reads CASSFDSYNEQFF. The CDR3 region has the DNA TGCGCCAGCAGCTTCGACAGCTACAATGAGCAGTTCTTC. Drawing the rest from reference TRBV5-1 and TRBJ2-1, the complete variable domain is KAGVTQTPRYLIKTRGQQVTLSCSPISGHRSVSWYQQTPGQGLQFLFEYFSETQRNKGNFPGRFSGRQFSNSRSEMNVSTLELGDSALYLCASSFDSYNEQFFGPGTRLTVL.